The rows below give T cell receptor beta chains drawn from one sample of a study of cytomegalovirus exposure and HLA in healthy donors. The repertoire was sequenced with immunoSEQ multiplex PCR; TCRdb's copy has only in-frame clones and lacks some. The data show around 140,000 clones, with approximately 8.9% seen just once and 5.5% to 8% held by the top ten. Source material: PBMCs. The receptors come from a woman aged 40 to 55 in good health and CMV-seropositive. CDR3s include the opening cysteine and the closing phenylalanine or tryptophan. A D gene is named only where the DNA matches it firmly. A row's size may be missing; if present it is once, few, many or a size class.

j_gene | abundance | v_gene | d_gene | CDR3nt | CDR3aa
TRBJ2-7 | few | TRBV7-6 | TRBD1 | TGTGCCAGCAGCTTGGGACAGGGGTTCGAGCAGTACTTC | CASSLGQGFEQYF
TRBJ1-2 | . | TRBV28 | . | TGTGCCAGCAGTCCCTCTGGACTCAAGCCGGGGGGCTATGGCTACACCTTC | CASSPSGLKPGGYGYTF
TRBJ2-2 | few | TRBV9 | . | TGTGCCAGCAGCGTAGGCCACCGAGGCACCGGGGAGCTGTTTTTT | CASSVGHRGTGELFF
TRBJ1-2 | . | TRBV5-1 | . | TGCGCCAGCAGCTTGGGCTTGGGGGGGTATGGCTACACCTTC | CASSLGLGGYGYTF
TRBJ1-4 | once | TRBV2 | . | TGTGCCGTGATGACAGAAAGAAATGAAAAACTGTTTTTT | CAVMTERNEKLFF
TRBJ1-4 | . | TRBV18 | . | TGTGCCAGCTCACCGGGCCTTAATGAAAAACTGTTTTTT | CASSPGLNEKLFF
TRBJ1-1 | few | TRBV2 | TRBD1 | TGTGCCAGCAGTTCAAGAACAGGGGTCCCCGATGAAGCTTTCTTT | CASSSRTGVPDEAFF
TRBJ1-1 | . | TRBV6-5 | . | TGTGCCAGCAGTAAACTCCAGGAAATGAACGCTGAAGCTTTCTTT | CASSKLQEMNAEAFF
TRBJ2-5 | few | TRBV2 | . | TGTGCCAGCAGTGAGGGCATATCCCGGCAGGAGACCCAGTACTTC | CASSEGISRQETQYF
TRBJ2-1 | . | TRBV6-5 | TRBD1 | TGTGCCAGCAGTTACGGACAGGGGGCGCGATTTTTTGAGCAGTTCTTC | CASSYGQGARFFEQFF
TRBJ1-4 | . | TRBV15 | TRBD1 | TGTGCCGCCAGCAGAGAGGACAGGGGAGACGGCGAAAAACTGTTTTTT | CAASREDRGDGEKLFF
TRBJ1-6 | few | TRBV5-4 | TRBD1 | TGTGCCAGCAGCCCTAGACAGGGGCGGGATTCACCCCTCCACTTT | CASSPRQGRDSPLHF
TRBJ2-7 | . | TRBV7-2 | TRBD1 | TGTGCCAGCAGCTCACCGGGACAGGCACCCTACGAGCAGTACTTC | CASSSPGQAPYEQYF
TRBJ2-3 | . | TRBV7-8 | . | TGTGCCAGCAGACCTACTAGGTTTGGCACAGATACGCAGTATTTT | CASRPTRFGTDTQYF
TRBJ2-7 | . | TRBV5-1 | . | TGCGCCAGCAGCTTGGCCATCCCCCCCTACGAGCAGTACTTC | CASSLAIPPYEQYF